This T cell receptor beta chain originates from a study of radiotherapy plus CTLA-4 blockade in lung cancer (dated by TCRdb to 2016 to 2018). The study in broad terms: Objective responses occurred in more than 15% of enrolled patients, and less than 35% achieved disease control. Broad study findings and their caveats: TCR clones derived from tumors expanded in peripheral blood after treatment with radiotherapy and ipilimumab. The strongest predictors of response were reported to be early dynamic shifts in blood T cell clones along with a rise in serum interferon-beta following radiation.

The study evaluated CTLA-4 blockade (ipilimumab) given together with focal radiation therapy in patients who had chemo-refractory metastatic non-small-cell lung cancer. The library was obtained by the immunoSEQ multiplex PCR assay. TCRdb mirrors the immuneACCESS table, restricted to in-frame sequences. Some clones are absent from its copies; in checked studies, under half trace to an unresolved V gene, and the reason for the others is unknown. This sample holds some 32,000 clones; 75% to 90% were observed only once. About 26% of the sample rests with the top ten. In the case of this clone: This clone's antigen is unknown. No base-level quality is on record; no much larger clone is a single base apart.

This receptor was identified in a human donor with non-small cell lung cancer that progressed on radiotherapy plus ipilimumab. The sequenced sample was peripheral blood, obtained from a patient treated with radiotherapy plus ipilimumab.

This receptor has the CDR3 CASRNPDSNYGYTF. The base sequence is TGTGCCAGCAGGAACCCGGACAGTAACTATGGCTACACCTTC. The chain uses TRBV6-5 and TRBJ1-2; the D segment could be TRBD1, given 6 matching bases. CDR1 and CDR2 are read off the germline V gene as MNHEY and SVGAGI. The V end loses 6 bases and the J end loses 1 base, and a stretch of 12 bases separates them. There are 14 amino acids in the CDR3, from cysteine to phenylalanine inclusive. Only the CDR3 portion is preserved as DNA: 42 bases, with reading frame beginning at the first base.